This TCR beta chain was captured by sequencing in a study of spatial heterogeneity in lung cancer. Time point given: blood at routine non-recurrence follow-up after resection. Researchers sequenced whole RNA taken from tumor, nontumor lung or frozen PBMC without sorting. This clonotype was counted at least ten times. Germline CDR1 and CDR2: DFQATT and SNEGSKA (reference sequence). The V segment lost 3 bases and the J segment 3 bases; nucleotides outside the gene matches: 16. This CDR3 spans 18 amino acids. TCRdb recomputed calls from the 5' RACE reads with MiXCR, one row per CDR3 protein. Of tens of thousands of distinct CDR3 sequences in the sample, 7.4% were seen once.

This receptor was taken from a female donor with early-stage non-small cell lung cancer. The chain carries TRBV20-1 and TRBJ2-7; 11 bases are shared with TRBD2. Source: PBMCs, taken at follow-up. DNA for the CDR3: TGCAGTGCTAGTGGTTTCGTAAGTGGGACTAGCGGTCTCTACGAGCAGTACTTC. Its translation: CSASGFVSGTSGLYEQYF.